The clone carrying this T cell receptor beta chain has just a few counts. Its antigen is still unknown. TCRdb passed the 5' RACE reads through MiXCR, listing each CDR3 protein once. The table records around 670,000 distinct CDR3 sequences, approximately 6.1% of them present only once. These data are taken from a study of identical twins. Findings of the study overall: One should note that invariant MAIT and iNKT cells could partly confound zero-insertion analyses. Findings came from cross-sectional statistics, without long-term follow-up of donors. Twin-shared out-of-frame alpha sequences were enriched for low generation probability.

The CDR3 length is 19 residues. V trimming: 1 base; J trimming: 2 bases; junction bases outside the gene matches: 11. In germline, CDR1 is LNHNV, CDR2 YYDKDF (reference sequence). The sequence derives from a man younger than 30 in good health. V and J are TRBV15 and TRBJ2-2; 9 bases fit TRBD1. The sequencing sample was made of naive T cells sorted from blood. The CDR3 nucleotides are TGTGCCACCAGCAGAGGCCTCCCCACAGGGGGCCTAAACACCGGGGAGCTGTTTTTT. Its protein is CATSRGLPTGGLNTGELFF.